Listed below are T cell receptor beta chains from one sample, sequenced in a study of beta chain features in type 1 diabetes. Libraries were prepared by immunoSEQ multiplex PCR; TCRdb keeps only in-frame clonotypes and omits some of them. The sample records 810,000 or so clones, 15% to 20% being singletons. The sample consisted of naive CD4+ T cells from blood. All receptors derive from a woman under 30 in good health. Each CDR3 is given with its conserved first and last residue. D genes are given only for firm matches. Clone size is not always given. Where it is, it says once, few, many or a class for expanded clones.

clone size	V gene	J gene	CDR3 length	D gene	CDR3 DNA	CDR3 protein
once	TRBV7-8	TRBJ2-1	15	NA	TGTGCCAGCAGCTTCCTCGCGGGACGGGGAAATGAGCAGTTCTTC	CASSFLAGRGNEQFF
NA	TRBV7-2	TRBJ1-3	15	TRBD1	TGTGCCAGCAGCCGCCCGGCGCAGGGGGAAAACACCATATATTTT	CASSRPAQGENTIYF
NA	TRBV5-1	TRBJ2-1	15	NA	TGCGCCAGCAGCTTGGGGGCTCTAGCCTACAATGAGCAGTTCTTC	CASSLGALAYNEQFF
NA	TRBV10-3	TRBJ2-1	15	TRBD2	TGTGCCATCAGGGAGACTAGCGGGAGGGAAGGTGAGCAGTTCTTC	CAIRETSGREGEQFF
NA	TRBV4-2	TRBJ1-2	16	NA	TGTGCCAGCAGCCAGAGGGAGGTCAGGGGTAGCTATGGCTACACCTTC	CASSQREVRGSYGYTF
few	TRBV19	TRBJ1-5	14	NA	TGTGCCAGTAGGGAGACTCTTACTTATCAGCCCCAGCATTTT	CASRETLTYQPQHF
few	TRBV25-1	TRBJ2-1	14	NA	TGTGCCAGCAGTAAAGGGTCCCTCGATATTGAGCAGTTCTTC	CASSKGSLDIEQFF
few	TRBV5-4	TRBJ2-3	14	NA	TGTGCCAGCAGCTCCACCGCTAGCACAGATACGCAGTATTTT	CASSSTASTDTQYF
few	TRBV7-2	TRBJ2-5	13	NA	TGTGCCAGCAGCCAAAGGGCCCAAGAGACCCAGTACTTC	CASSQRAQETQYF
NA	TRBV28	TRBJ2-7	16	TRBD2	TGTGCCAGCAACTCAGCGGGAGGGCCTCAGAACTACGAGCAGTACTTC	CASNSAGGPQNYEQYF
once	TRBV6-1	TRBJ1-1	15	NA	TGTGCCAGCAGTGAACAGGGAGATGGGTACACTGAAGCTTTCTTT	CASSEQGDGYTEAFF
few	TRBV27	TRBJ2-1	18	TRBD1	TGTGCCAGCAGCCCGGGACAGGGTACCCCCAGCTCCTACAATGAGCAGTTCTTC	CASSPGQGTPSSYNEQFF
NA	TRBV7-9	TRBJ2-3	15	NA	TGTGCCAGCAGCTTTATGTCAGGGGTACTCGATACGCAGTATTTT	CASSFMSGVLDTQYF
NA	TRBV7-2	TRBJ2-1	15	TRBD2	TGTGCCAGCAGCTCCCGGGGTAGCGGGATCAATGAGCAGTTCTTC	CASSSRGSGINEQFF
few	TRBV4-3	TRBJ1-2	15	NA	TGCGCCAGCAGCCAAGACACGGCGGGTAGTGGTGGCTACACCTTC	CASSQDTAGSGGYTF
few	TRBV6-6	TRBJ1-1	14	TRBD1	TGTGCCAGCAAAGAGGGACAGGGAGTTTTGGTAGCTTTCTTT	CASKEGQGVLVAFF
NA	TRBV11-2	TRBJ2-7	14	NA	TGTGCCAGCAGCCTAGGACAGTATCAATACGAGCAGTACTTC	CASSLGQYQYEQYF
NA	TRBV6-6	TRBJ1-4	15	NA	TGTGCCAGCAGTTACTCGATAAAGGGAAAGAGAAAACTGTTTTTT	CASSYSIKGKRKLFF
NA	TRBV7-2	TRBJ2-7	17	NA	TGTGCCAGCAGCTTGGATGGGTTGGGGGTCTCCTCCTACGAGCAGTACTTC	CASSLDGLGVSSYEQYF
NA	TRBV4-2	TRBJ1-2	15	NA	TGTGCCAGCAGCCAAGATCCCGAACGCTCCTATGGCTACACCTTC	CASSQDPERSYGYTF
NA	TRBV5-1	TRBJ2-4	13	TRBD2	TGCGCCAGCAGCGTGGGAGGGGAGCACATTCAGTACTTC	CASSVGGEHIQYF
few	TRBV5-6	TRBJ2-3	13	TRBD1	TGTGCCAGCAGCTTGGGGGACAGGGATACGCAGTATTTT	CASSLGDRDTQYF
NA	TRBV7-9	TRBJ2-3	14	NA	TGTGCCAGCAGCTTAGGTCATGGGGCAGATACGCAGTATTTT	CASSLGHGADTQYF
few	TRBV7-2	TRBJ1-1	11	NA	TGTGCCAGCAGCCTCGGCACTGAAGCTTTCTTT	CASSLGTEAFF
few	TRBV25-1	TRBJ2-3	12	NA	TGTGCCAGCAGTGAACAAGTAGATACGCAGTATTTT	CASSEQVDTQYF
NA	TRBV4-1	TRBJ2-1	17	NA	TGCGCCAGCACCCGGATCCCAGGGGTTGAGGCGTACAATGAGCAGTTCTTC	CASTRIPGVEAYNEQFF
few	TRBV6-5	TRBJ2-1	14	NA	TGTGCCAGCAGTTACCGTCAGGGAATCTATGAGCAGTTCTTC	CASSYRQGIYEQFF
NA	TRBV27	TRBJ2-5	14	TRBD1	TGTGCCAGCAGTCCCAGGACAGGCCAAGAGACCCAGTACTTC	CASSPRTGQETQYF
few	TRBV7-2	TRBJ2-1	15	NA	TGTGCCAGCACCCCCGACAGGCAATCCTACAATGAGCAGTTCTTC	CASTPDRQSYNEQFF
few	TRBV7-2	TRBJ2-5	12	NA	TGTGCCAGCGGGGGGTTTGGAGAGACCCAGTACTTC	CASGGFGETQYF
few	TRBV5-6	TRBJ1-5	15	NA	TGTGCCAGCACTCGGTGGGACGGGGTAGGGCAGCCCCAGCATTTT	CASTRWDGVGQPQHF
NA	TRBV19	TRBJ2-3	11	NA	TGTGCCAGTAGTGGTAAAGGTACGCAGTATTTT	CASSGKGTQYF
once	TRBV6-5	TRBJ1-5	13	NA	TGTGCCAGCAGTTTGCGCGATAACCAGCCCCAGCATTTT	CASSLRDNQPQHF
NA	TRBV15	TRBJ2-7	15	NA	TGTGCCACCAGCAGAGAACAGGGAAGGGCCTACGAGCAGTACTTC	CATSREQGRAYEQYF
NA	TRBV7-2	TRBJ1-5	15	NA	TGTGCCAGCAGCTTAATTGGACAGCTTAATATGCCCCAGCATTTT	CASSLIGQLNMPQHF
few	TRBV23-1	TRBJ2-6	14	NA	TGCGCCAGCAGTTCGTCCTCTGGGGCCAACGTCCTGACTTTC	CASSSSSGANVLTF
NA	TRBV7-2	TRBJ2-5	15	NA	TGTGCCAGCAGCTCGCTTCGGTTAGCGGCGGGGACCCAGTACTTC	CASSSLRLAAGTQYF
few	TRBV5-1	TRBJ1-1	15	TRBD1	TGCGCCAGCAGCCTGGACAGGGGGAGAGGCACTGAAGCTTTCTTT	CASSLDRGRGTEAFF
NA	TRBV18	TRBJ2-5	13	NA	TGTGCCAGCTCACCACGCGTCCAAGAGACCCAGTACTTC	CASSPRVQETQYF
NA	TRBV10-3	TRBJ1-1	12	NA	TGTGCCATCAGGGGGGGAAGATCTGAAGCTTTCTTT	CAIRGGRSEAFF
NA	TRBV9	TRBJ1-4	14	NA	TGTGCCAGCAGCCTCGGAGTGGGGAATGAAAAACTGTTTTTT	CASSLGVGNEKLFF
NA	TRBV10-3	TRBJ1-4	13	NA	TGTGCCATCAGTGCCTCAGAAAATGAAAAACTGTTTTTT	CAISASENEKLFF
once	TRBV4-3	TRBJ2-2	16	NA	TGCGCCAGCAGCCAAGATTCTCCGGTGAACACCGGGGAGCTGTTTTTT	CASSQDSPVNTGELFF
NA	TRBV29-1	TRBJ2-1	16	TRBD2	TGCAGCGTTGAAGGACTAGCGGGAGGTTTTTACAATGAGCAGTTCTTC	CSVEGLAGGFYNEQFF
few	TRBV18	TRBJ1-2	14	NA	TGTGCCAGCTCACAACCGCCTCGGGGGCCTGGCTACACCTTC	CASSQPPRGPGYTF
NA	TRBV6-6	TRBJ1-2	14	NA	TGTGCCAGCAGTGTGGGGGCGTGGGACTATGGCTACACCTTC	CASSVGAWDYGYTF
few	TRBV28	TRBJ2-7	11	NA	TGTGCCAGCTCATTTAGGGACGAGCAGTACTTC	CASSFRDEQYF
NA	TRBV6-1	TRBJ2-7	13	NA	TGTGCCAGCAGCTACGGCCCATCCTACGAGCAGTACTTC	CASSYGPSYEQYF
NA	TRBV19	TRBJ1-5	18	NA	TGTGCCAGTAGTATGAGGTCGGTACAACAGGGATCTGGTCAGCCCCAGCATTTT	CASSMRSVQQGSGQPQHF
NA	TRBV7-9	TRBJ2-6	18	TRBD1	TGTGCCAGCAGCTTACCCCGGACAGGCTTCTCTGGGGCCAACGTCCTGACTTTC	CASSLPRTGFSGANVLTF
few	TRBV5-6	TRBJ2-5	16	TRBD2	TGTGCCAGCAGCTGGGGGCGACTAGCGACGCAAGAGACCCAGTACTTC	CASSWGRLATQETQYF